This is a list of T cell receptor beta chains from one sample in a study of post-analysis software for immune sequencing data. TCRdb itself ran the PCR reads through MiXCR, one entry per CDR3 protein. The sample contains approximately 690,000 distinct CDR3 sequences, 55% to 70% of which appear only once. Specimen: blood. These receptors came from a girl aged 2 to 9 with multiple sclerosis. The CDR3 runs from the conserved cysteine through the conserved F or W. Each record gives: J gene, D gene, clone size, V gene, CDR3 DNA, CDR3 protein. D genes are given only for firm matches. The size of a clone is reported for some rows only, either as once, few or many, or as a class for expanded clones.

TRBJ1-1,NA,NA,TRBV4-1,TGCGCCAGCAGCCAAGTACCGGACACTGAAGCTTTCTTT,CASSQVPDTEAFF
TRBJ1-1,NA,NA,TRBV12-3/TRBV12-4,TGTGCCAGCAGTTTATCCCCTGCGTCGTACACTGAAGCTTTCTTT,CASSLSPASYTEAFF
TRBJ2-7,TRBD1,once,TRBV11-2,TGTGCCAGCAGCTTTCGACAGGGGGGGCCCTACGAGCAGTACTTC,CASSFRQGGPYEQYF
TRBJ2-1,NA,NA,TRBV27,TGTGCCAGCAGGAACTCTAGGAGCTCCTACAATGAGCAGTTCTTC,CASRNSRSSYNEQFF
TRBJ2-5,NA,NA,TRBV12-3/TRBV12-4,TGTGCCAGCAGTTTAGGGATCGGGGTAATGGAGAAGACCCAGTACTTC,CASSLGIGVMEKTQYF
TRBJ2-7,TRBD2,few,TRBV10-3,TGTGCCATCAGTGGAGCGGGAGCGCGATACGAGCAGTACTTC,CAISGAGARYEQYF
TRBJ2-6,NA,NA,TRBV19,TGTGCCAGTAGTATGATGGATTACGGGGCCAACGTCCTGACTTTC,CASSMMDYGANVLTF
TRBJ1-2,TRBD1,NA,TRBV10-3,TGTGCCATCAGTGGCCCCAGCCGGGACAGGGGAATCGGCTATGGCTACACCTTC,CAISGPSRDRGIGYGYTF
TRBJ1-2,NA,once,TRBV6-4,TGTGCCAGCAGTCTGGGCAATACAGGGCCCTACACCTTC,CASSLGNTGPYTF
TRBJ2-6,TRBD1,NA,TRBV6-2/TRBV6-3,TGTGCCAGCAGTTGGGGACAGGAGAGTACTGGGGCCAACGTCCTGACTTTC,CASSWGQESTGANVLTF
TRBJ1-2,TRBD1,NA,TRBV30,TGTGCCTGGACACAGGGGTCTCGGGGCTACACCTTC,CAWTQGSRGYTF
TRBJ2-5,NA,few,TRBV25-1,TGTGCCAGCAGTGAGAACACCAGGGTTCAAGAGACCCAGTACTTC,CASSENTRVQETQYF
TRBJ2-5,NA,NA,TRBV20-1,TGCAGTGCTAGGCTGGCAGGAAGTCAAGAGACCCAGTACTTC,CSARLAGSQETQYF
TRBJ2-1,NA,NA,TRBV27,TGTGCCAGCAGTTTATTAGGGACCAACTTATACGACTCCTACAATGAGCAGTTCTTC,CASSLLGTNLYDSYNEQFF
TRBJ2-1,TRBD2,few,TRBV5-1,TGCGCCAGCAGCCCCAGTAGCGGGGGGGCTAGGAATGAGCAGTTCTTC,CASSPSSGGARNEQFF
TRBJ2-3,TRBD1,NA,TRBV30,TGTACCTGGAGCTCCCGGGACAGGGGTAAAGATACGCAGTATTTT,CTWSSRDRGKDTQYF